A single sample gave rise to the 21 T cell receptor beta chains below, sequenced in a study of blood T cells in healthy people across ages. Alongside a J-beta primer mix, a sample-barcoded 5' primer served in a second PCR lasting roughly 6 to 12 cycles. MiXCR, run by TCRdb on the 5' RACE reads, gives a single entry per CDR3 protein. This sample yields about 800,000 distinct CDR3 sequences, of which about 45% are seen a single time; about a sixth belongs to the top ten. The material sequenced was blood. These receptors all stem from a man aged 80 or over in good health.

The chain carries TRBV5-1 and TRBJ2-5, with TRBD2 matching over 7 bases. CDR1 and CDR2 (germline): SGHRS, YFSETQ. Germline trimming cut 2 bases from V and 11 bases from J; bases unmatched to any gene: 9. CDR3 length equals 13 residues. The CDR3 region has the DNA TGCGCCAGCAGCTTACACTTTGGGGGGGAGCAGTACTTC. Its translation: CASSLHFGGEQYF. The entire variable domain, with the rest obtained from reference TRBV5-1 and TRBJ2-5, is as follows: KAGVTQTPRYLIKTRGQQVTLSCSPISGHRSVSWYQQTPGQGLQFLFEYFSETQRNKGNFPGRFSGRQFSNSRSEMNVSTLELGDSALYLCASSLHFGGEQYFGPGTRLLVL.

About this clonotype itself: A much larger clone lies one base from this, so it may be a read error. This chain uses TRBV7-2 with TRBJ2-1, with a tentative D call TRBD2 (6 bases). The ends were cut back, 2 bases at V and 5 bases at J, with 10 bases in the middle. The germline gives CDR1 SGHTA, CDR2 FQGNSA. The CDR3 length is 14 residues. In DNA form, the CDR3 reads TGTGCCAGCAGCTTATTGTGGGGGGACAATGAGCAGTTCTTC. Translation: CASSLLWGDNEQFF.

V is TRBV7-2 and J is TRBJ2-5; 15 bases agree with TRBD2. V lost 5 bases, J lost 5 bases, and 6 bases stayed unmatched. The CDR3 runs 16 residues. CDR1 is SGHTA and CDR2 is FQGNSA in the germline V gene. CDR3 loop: CASSPSGLAGGETQYF. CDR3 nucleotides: TGTGCCAGCAGCCCATCCGGACTAGCGGGAGGGGAGACCCAGTACTTC.

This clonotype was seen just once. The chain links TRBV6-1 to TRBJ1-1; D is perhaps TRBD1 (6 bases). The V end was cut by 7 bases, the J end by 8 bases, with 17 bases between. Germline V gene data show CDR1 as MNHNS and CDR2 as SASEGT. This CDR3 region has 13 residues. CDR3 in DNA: TGTGCCAGCATAGGGGGAGTCGTCACAGAAGCTTTCTTT. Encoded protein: CASIGGVVTEAFF.

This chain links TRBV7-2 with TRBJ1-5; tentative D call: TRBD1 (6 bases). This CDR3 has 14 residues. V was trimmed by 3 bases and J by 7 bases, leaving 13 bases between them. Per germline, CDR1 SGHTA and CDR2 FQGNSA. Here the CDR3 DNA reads TGTGCCAGCAGCTTGAGCAGACAGGCCCAGCCCCAGCATTTT. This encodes CASSLSRQAQPQHF.

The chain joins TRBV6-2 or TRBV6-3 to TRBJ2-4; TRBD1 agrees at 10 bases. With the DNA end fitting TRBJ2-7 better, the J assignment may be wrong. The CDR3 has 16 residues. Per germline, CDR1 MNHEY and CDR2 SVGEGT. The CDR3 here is CASSLNRDRGPYEQYF. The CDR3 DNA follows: TGTGCCAGCAGTCTCAACCGGGACAGGGGACCCTACGAGCAGTACTTC.

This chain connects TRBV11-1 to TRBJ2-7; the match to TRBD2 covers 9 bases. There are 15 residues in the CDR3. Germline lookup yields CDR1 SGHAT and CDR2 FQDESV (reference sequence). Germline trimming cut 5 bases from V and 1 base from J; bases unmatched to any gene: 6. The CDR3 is CASSVIAGASYEQYF. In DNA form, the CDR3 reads TGTGCCAGCAGCGTAATAGCGGGAGCATCCTACGAGCAGTACTTC.

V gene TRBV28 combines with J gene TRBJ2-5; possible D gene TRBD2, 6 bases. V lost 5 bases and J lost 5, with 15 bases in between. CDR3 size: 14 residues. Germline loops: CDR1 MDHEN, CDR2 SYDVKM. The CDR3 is CASSGLGRWETQYF. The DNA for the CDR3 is TGTGCCAGCAGTGGGCTGGGGAGGTGGGAGACCCAGTACTTC.

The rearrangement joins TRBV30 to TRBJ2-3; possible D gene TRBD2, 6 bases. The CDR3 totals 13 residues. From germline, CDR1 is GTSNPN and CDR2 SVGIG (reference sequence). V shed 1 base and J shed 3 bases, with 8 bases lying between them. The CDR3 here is CAWSGLVTDTQYF. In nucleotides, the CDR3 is TGTGCCTGGAGTGGACTAGTTACAGATACGCAGTATTTT.

CDR3 in amino acids: CASSLDPGLASDTQYF. CDR3 DNA: TGTGCCAGCAGCTTAGATCCGGGACTAGCGTCTGATACGCAGTATTTT. The chain employs TRBV7-2 and TRBJ2-3, with TRBD2 identical over 10 bases. The CDR3 length is 16 residues. With 1 base clipped from V and 6 bases from J, the junction kept 7 bases outside the gene matches. Germline-derived CDR1 and CDR2 are SGHTA and FQGNSA. The entire variable domain, with the rest obtained from reference TRBV7-2 and TRBJ2-3, is as follows: GAGVSQSPSNKVTEKGKDVELRCDPISGHTALYWYRQSLGQGLEFLIYFQGNSAPDKSGLPSDRFSAERTGGSVSTLTIQRTQQEDSAVYLCASSLDPGLASDTQYFGPGTRLTVL.

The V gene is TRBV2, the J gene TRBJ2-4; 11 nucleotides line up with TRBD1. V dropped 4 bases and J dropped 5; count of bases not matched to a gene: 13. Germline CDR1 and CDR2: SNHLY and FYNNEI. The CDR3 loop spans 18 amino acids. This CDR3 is CASSATRGDRGRENIQYF. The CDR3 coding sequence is TGTGCCAGCAGTGCGACCCGAGGGGACAGGGGGAGAGAAAACATTCAGTACTTC.

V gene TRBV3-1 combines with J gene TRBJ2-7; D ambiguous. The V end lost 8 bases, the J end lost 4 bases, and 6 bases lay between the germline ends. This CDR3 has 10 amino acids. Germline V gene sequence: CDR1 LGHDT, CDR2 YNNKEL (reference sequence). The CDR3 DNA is TGTGCCAGCGGAAGGTACGAGCAGTACTTC. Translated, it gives CASGRYEQYF.

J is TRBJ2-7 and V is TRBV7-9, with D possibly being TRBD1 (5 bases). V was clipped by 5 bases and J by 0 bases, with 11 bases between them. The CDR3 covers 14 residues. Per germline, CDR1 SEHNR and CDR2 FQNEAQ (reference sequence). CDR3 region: CASSPRTTSYEQYF. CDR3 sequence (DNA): TGTGCCAGCAGCCCACGGACAACCTCCTACGAGCAGTACTTC.

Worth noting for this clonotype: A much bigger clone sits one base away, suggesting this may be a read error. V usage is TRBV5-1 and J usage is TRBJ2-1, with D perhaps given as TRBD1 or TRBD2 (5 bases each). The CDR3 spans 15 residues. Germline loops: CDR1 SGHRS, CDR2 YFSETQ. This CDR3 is CASSLTGPSYNERFF. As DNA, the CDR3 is TGCGCCAGCAGCTTGACGGGGCCCTCCTACAATGAGCGGTTCTTC.

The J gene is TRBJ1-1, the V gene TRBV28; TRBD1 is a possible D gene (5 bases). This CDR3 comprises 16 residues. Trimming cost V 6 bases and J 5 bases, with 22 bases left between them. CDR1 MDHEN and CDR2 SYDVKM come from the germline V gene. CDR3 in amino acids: CASSLGGDGRGTEAFF. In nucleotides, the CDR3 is TGTGCCAGCAGCCTCGGCGGAGATGGGCGGGGGACTGAAGCTTTCTTT.

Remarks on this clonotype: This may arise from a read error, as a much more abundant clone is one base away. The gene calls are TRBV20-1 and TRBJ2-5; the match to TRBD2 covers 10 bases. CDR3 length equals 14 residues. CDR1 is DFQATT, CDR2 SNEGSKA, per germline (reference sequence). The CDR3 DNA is TGCAGTACTAGAGCGGGAGGGCCTGACTGGGAGCAGTACTTC. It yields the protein CSTRAGGPDWEQYF.

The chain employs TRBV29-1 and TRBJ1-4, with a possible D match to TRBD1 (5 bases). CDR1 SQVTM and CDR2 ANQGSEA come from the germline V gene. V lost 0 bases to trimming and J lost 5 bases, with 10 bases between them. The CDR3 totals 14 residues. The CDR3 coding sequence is TGCAGCGTTGAAGATCCGGACAAAAATGAAAAACTGTTTTTT. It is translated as CSVEDPDKNEKLFF.

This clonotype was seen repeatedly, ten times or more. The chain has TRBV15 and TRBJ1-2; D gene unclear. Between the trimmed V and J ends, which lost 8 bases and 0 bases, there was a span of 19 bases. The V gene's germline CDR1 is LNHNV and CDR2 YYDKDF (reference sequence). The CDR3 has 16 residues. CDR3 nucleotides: TGTGCCACCTCAGAGACCCGGACGGCCCCTAACTATGGCTACACCTTC. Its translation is CATSETRTAPNYGYTF. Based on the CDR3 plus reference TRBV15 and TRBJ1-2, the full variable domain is DAMVIQNPRYQVTQFGKPVTLSCSQTLNHNVMYWYQQKSSQAPKLLFHYYDKDFNNEADTPDNFQSRRPNTSFCFLDIRSPGLGDTAMYLCATSETRTAPNYGYTFGSGTRLTVV.

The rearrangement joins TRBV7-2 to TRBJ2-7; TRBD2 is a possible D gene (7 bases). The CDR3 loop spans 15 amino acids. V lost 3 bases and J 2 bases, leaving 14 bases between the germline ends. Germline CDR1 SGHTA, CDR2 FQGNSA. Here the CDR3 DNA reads TGTGCCAGCAGCTTCAGGGGAGGGGCCGCCTACGAGCAGTACTTC. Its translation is CASSFRGGAAYEQYF.

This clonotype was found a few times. CDR3 region: CASSLAREAGSHNEQFF. The CDR3 DNA reads TGCGCCAGCAGCTTGGCCAGGGAGGCGGGGTCACACAATGAGCAGTTCTTC. The J gene is TRBJ2-1, the V gene TRBV5-1; D is perhaps TRBD2 (6 bases). The germline V gene encodes CDR1 SGHRS and CDR2 YFSETQ. With 0 bases removed from V and 5 bases from J, the gap between germline ends came to 18 bases. The CDR3 is made up of 17 amino acids.

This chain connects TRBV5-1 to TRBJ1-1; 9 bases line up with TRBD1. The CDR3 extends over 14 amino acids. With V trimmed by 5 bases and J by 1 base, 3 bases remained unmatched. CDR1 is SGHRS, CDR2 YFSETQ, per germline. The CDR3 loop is CASRRTGENTEAFF. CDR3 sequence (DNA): TGCGCCAGCAGGAGGACAGGGGAGAACACTGAAGCTTTCTTT.